Shown below are 15 T cell receptor beta chains from a single sample sequenced in a study of blood T cell repertoires in COVID-19. Sequencing was performed with immunoSEQ multiplex PCR; in TCRdb, only in-frame clones are kept and a portion is missing. The data contain 300,000 to 450,000 clones, approximately 86% of them singletons. Sequences were obtained from peripheral blood. These receptors were taken from a human donor in a cohort sampled during active COVID-19.

This clone was seen more than once but under ten times. V is TRBV5-6 and J is TRBJ2-1; D remains unclear. The V gene lost 0 bases and the J gene lost 0 bases, with 10 bases spanning the gap. The CDR3 length is 16 residues. Per germline, CDR1 SGHDT and CDR2 YYEEEE. CDR3 nucleotides: TGTGCCAGCAGCTTGGGGGCTCTGAGCTCCTACAATGAGCAGTTCTTC. Protein: CASSLGALSSYNEQFF.

The chain links TRBV10-3 to TRBJ1-4, with TRBD1 matching over 7 bases. The CDR3 loop spans 14 amino acids. CDR1 ENHRY and CDR2 SYGVKD come from the germline V gene. V lost 10 bases and J lost 4; bases outside the gene matches: 9. CDR3 DNA: TGTGCCACCCAGACGGACAGGAATAATGAAAAACTGTTTTTT. This gives the protein CATQTDRNNEKLFF.

This clone appeared once. This chain joins TRBV20-1 and TRBJ2-3, with D perhaps matching TRBD1 (5 bases). The CDR3 consists of 15 residues. Germline CDR1 and CDR2: DFQATT and SNEGSKA (reference sequence). V lost 3 bases, J lost 4 bases, and 17 bases lay in between. Written as DNA, the CDR3 is TGCAGTGCTAGTATTGCAGGGAACCCTGCAGATACGCAGTATTTT. The encoded protein is CSASIAGNPADTQYF.

The chain is built from TRBV6-1 and TRBJ2-1; 10 positions agree with TRBD2. Trimming removed 3 bases from V and 9 bases from J; junction bases left unmatched: 8. This CDR3 has 15 amino acids. Per the germline V gene, CDR1 is MNHNS and CDR2 is SASEGT. For the CDR3, the DNA is TGTGCCAGCAGTGAGCGCACTAGCGGGGCTGTTGAGCAGTTCTTC. It encodes CASSERTSGAVEQFF.

This rearrangement joins TRBV2 to TRBJ2-2; TRBD1 agrees at 12 bases. The CDR3 is 18 residues long. Germline CDR1 SNHLY, CDR2 FYNNEI. The trim removed 2 bases at V and 3 bases at J, leaving 7 bases unmatched. Written as DNA, the CDR3 is TGTGCCAGCAGTGAATCGGGACAGGGGGCGGTAGACACCGGGGAGCTGTTTTTT. It is translated as CASSESGQGAVDTGELFF.

This chain uses TRBV6-1 with TRBJ2-1; TRBD1 is a possible D gene (5 bases). V dropped 3 bases and J dropped 7 bases, with 13 bases sitting between them. This CDR3 has 14 residues. The germline V gene encodes CDR1 MNHNS and CDR2 SASEGT. CDR3 region: CASSESGKVNEQFF. CDR3 nucleotide sequence: TGTGCCAGCAGTGAGTCAGGGAAGGTAAATGAGCAGTTCTTC.

The chain has TRBV30 and TRBJ2-2; 8 positions match TRBD2. The germline V gene has CDR1 GTSNPN and CDR2 SVGIG (reference sequence). J lost 5 bases, V lost 7 bases, and 9 bases had no gene match. CDR3 length: 14 residues. CDR3 nucleotide sequence: TGTGCCTCACCGAGGACTAGCATGACCGGGGAGCTGTTTTTT. As protein: CASPRTSMTGELFF.

The chain has TRBV9 and TRBJ1-1, with TRBD1 as a possible D gene (5 bases). Germline loops: CDR1 SGDLS, CDR2 YYNGEE. This CDR3 comprises 13 residues. The V end was cut by 2 bases, the J end by 5 bases, with 10 bases between. The CDR3, as DNA: TGTGCCAGCAGCGTTTCCAGGGAAACTGAAGCTTTCTTT. It translates to CASSVSRETEAFF.

The V call is TRBV19, the J call TRBJ1-5; 7 nucleotides line up with TRBD1. The CDR3 consists of 16 residues. The V gene end was trimmed by 5 bases and the J gene end by 1 base; junction bases not matched to a gene: 8. Germline assignment: CDR1 LNHDA and CDR2 SQIVND (reference sequence). CDR3 residues: CASSLTGQLSNQPQHF. The CDR3, as DNA: TGTGCCAGTAGTCTGACGGGACAGCTAAGCAATCAGCCCCAGCATTTT. Full variable domain (remainder filled in from reference TRBV19 and TRBJ1-5): DGGITQSPKYLFRKEGQNVTLSCEQNLNHDAMYWYRQDPGQGLRLIYYSQIVNDFQKGDIAEGYSVSREKKESFPLTVTSAQKNPTAFYLCASSLTGQLSNQPQHFGDGTRLSIL.

This chain connects TRBV15 to TRBJ1-2; no clear D. CDR3 length: 15 amino acids. Germline CDR1 LNHNV, CDR2 YYDKDF (reference sequence). V was shortened by 0 bases and J by 7 bases, with 15 bases between the two germline ends. The DNA for the CDR3 is TGTGCCACCAGCAGAGAGGTGTCGGGGTCGGGTGGCTACACCTTC. Protein product: CATSREVSGSGGYTF.

The chain couples TRBV4-1 to TRBJ2-7; D perhaps matches TRBD2 (6 bases). Trimming stripped 6 bases from V and 4 bases from J, with 16 bases between. The CDR3 length is 14 residues. The germline V gene has CDR1 MGHRA and CDR2 YSYEKL. This CDR3 reads CASRPPGREYEQYF. The CDR3 bases are TGCGCCAGCAGACCTCCCGGGAGAGAATACGAGCAGTACTTC.

CDR3: CASSRQGIDTGELFF. Written as DNA, the CDR3 is TGTGCCAGTAGTAGACAGGGGATAGACACCGGGGAGCTGTTTTTT. The chain is built from TRBV19 and TRBJ2-2; 8 positions agree with TRBD1. Germline V gene sequence: CDR1 LNHDA, CDR2 SQIVND (reference sequence). This CDR3 has 15 amino acids. V dropped 4 bases and J dropped 3; count of bases not matched to a gene: 4. Together with reference TRBV19 and TRBJ2-2, the CDR3 gives the full variable domain: DGGITQSPKYLFRKEGQNVTLSCEQNLNHDAMYWYRQDPGQGLRLIYYSQIVNDFQKGDIAEGYSVSREKKESFPLTVTSAQKNPTAFYLCASSRQGIDTGELFFGEGSRLTVL.

This chain joins TRBV5-6 and TRBJ1-1; tentatively, D is TRBD1 (6 bases). Between the trimmed V and J ends, which lost 0 bases and 1 base, there was a span of 16 bases. Germline CDR1 is SGHDT and CDR2 is YYEEEE. The CDR3 has 17 residues. For the CDR3, the DNA is TGTGCCAGCAGCTTGGGTCGTTTCGGACAGACGAACACTGAAGCTTTCTTT. It codes for CASSLGRFGQTNTEAFF.

V and J are TRBV7-3 and TRBJ1-6; D is undetermined. Between the trimmed V and J ends, which lost 0 bases and 14 bases, there was a span of 11 bases. The length of the CDR3 is 13 residues. Germline-derived CDR1 and CDR2 are SGHTA and FQGTGA. CDR3 coding DNA: TGTGCCAGCAGCTTAACGCGAGGGCAAACCCTCCACTTT. Translating gives CASSLTRGQTLHF.

The chain couples TRBV6-5 to TRBJ1-2; TRBD1 aligns across 8 bases. Germline-derived CDR1 and CDR2 are MNHEY and SVGAGI. The CDR3 is 15 amino acids. The ends lost 9 bases at V and 1 base at J; junction bases unmatched: 10. The CDR3 loop is CASTGQVGSNYGYTF. As DNA, the CDR3 is TGTGCCAGTACGGGACAGGTGGGGAGTAACTATGGCTACACCTTC.